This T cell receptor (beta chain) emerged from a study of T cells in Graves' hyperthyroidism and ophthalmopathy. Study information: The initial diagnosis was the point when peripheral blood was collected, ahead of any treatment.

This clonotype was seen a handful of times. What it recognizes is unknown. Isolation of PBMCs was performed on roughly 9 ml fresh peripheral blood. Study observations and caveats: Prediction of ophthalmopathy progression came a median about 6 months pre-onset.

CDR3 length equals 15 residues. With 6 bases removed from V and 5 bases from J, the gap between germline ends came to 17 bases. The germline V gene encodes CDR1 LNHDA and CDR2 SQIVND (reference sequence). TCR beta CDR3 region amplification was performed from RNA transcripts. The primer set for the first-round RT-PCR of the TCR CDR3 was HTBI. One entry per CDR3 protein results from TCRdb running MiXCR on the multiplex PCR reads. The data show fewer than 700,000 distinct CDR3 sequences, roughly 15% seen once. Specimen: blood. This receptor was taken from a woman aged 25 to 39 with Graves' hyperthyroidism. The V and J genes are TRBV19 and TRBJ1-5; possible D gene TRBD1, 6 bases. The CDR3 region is CASRRGAFTDQPQHF. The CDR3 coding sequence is TGTGCCAGTAGGAGGGGGGCATTCACCGATCAGCCCCAGCATTTT. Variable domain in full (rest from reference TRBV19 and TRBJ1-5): DGGITQSPKYLFRKEGQNVTLSCEQNLNHDAMYWYRQDPGQGLRLIYYSQIVNDFQKGDIAEGYSVSREKKESFPLTVTSAQKNPTAFYLCASRRGAFTDQPQHFGDGTRLSIL.